This TCR beta chain is from a study of early T cells in non-severe SARS-CoV-2 infection (dated by TCRdb to about 2021). At the level of the whole study: TCR sequencing used bulk RNA from unsorted whole blood, so alpha and beta chains could not be paired. On the study overall, not on this receptor specifically: VDJdb matching was skewed toward anti-spike CD8 responses, so virus-specific expansions were likely underestimated and private and CD4 specificities were missed.

The CDR3 goes from the cysteine to the phenylalanine over 15 residues. The sequence is cut down to CDR3 DNA, 45 bases in frame from base 1. The V end gives up 3 bases and the J end 7 bases, leaving 6 bases in the junction not matched to a gene. For CDR1 and CDR2, the germline V gene lists SGHRS and YFSETQ. In its sample, this clonotype was seen a few times. No cognate antigen has been identified for it. No base quality values were provided; no much bigger clone lies one nucleotide off. A case-control design nested within a healthcare worker cohort in London, UK, was used, with weekly nasopharyngeal swab PCR tests and blood sampling performed. Between 23 and 31 March 2020, the week of the UK lockdown, healthcare workers were enrolled and then followed up weekly for as long as 16 weeks. Libraries were made using 5' RACE. Instrument on record: NextSeq 500. The TCR library protocol attached unique molecular identifiers to individual cDNA molecules to correct for sequencing error and PCR bias. Sequencing covered both TCR alpha and beta chains, and within each sample the abundances of alpha and beta sequences were tightly co-correlated. Regarding the original processing steps: Decombinator V4 was used to annotate TCR sequences for V gene, J gene and CDR3. Expanded TCRs were defined as changing significantly between any two time points under a Poisson model with p below 0.0001. TCR abundances were normalised to the total number of TCRs sequenced per sample and expressed as counts per million. TRAV1-2 paired with TRAJ12, TRAJ20 or TRAJ33 defined MAIT TCRs, while TRAV10 paired with TRAJ18 defined iNKT TCRs. VDJdb, accessed 1 November 2021, was searched for CMV, EBV and SARS-CoV-2 annotated TCRs, excluding TCRs annotated for multiple antigens. TCRdb reran the public reads through fastp at Q25 and MiXCR, keeping productive beta chains. When rows share a CDR3 protein, they turn into one entry using the most common DNA and genes. None of the V and J calls come from the authors' own analysis; TCRdb made them. This sample lists approximately 120,000 distinct CDR3 sequences; about 15% were detected once. The ten most abundant clones make up 21% of the sample.

Sequencing was carried out using whole blood. The receptor chain draws on TRBV5-1 and TRBJ2-2, with TRBD1 matching 10 junction bases. This receptor was obtained from an adult who was a healthcare worker with PCR-confirmed SARS-CoV-2 infection or an uninfected control (not recorded which). The nucleotides are TGCGCCAGCAGCTGGGGGACAGGGGATAACGGGGAGCTGTTTTTT. Translated, it gives CASSWGTGDNGELFF.